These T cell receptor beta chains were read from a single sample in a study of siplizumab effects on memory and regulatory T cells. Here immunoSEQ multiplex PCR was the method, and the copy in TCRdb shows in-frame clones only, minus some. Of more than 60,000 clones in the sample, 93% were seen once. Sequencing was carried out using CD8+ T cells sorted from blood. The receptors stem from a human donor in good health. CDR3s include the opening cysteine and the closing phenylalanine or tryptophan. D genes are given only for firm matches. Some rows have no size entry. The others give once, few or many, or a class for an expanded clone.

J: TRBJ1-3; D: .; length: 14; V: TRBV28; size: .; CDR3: CASSIGFSGNTIYF; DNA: TGTGCCAGCAGTATAGGATTCTCTGGAAACACCATATATTTT
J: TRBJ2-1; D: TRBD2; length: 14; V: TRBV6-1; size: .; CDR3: CASTDGGYSNEQFF; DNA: TGTGCCAGCACAGACGGGGGGTACTCCAATGAGCAGTTCTTC
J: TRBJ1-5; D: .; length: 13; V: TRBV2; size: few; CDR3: CASSEGPGQPQHF; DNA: TGTGCCAGCAGTGAAGGTCCGGGTCAGCCCCAGCATTTT
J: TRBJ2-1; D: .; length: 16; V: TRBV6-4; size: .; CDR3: CASSDTSGTAGDEQFF; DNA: TGTGCCAGCAGTGACACCTCCGGCACGGCCGGGGATGAGCAGTTCTTC
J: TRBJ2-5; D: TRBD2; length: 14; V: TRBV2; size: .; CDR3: CASTQGSGTSGEYF; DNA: TGTGCCAGCACTCAGGGCTCTGGGACTAGCGGGGAGTACTTC
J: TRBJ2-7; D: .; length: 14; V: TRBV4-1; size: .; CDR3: CASSLGVGEYEQYF; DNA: TGCGCCAGCAGCCTCGGGGTGGGGGAGTACGAGCAGTACTTC
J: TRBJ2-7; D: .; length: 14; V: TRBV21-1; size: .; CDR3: CASRDLQGAYEQYF; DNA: TGTGCCAGCAGAGACCTACAGGGGGCGTACGAGCAGTACTTC
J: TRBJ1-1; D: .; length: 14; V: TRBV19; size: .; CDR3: CASSIGGGGTEAFF; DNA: TGTGCCAGTAGTATTGGGGGGGGAGGTACTGAAGCTTTCTTT
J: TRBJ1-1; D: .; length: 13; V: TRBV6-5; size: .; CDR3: CASSFLKSGDAFF; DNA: TGTGCCAGCAGTTTCCTCAAATCAGGAGACGCTTTCTTT
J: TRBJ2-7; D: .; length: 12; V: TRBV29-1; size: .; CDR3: CSVVTPAYEQYF; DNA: TGCAGCGTTGTGACACCCGCCTACGAGCAGTACTTC
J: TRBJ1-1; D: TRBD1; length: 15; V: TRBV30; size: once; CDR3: CAWSWDSQMNTEAFF; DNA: TGTGCCTGGAGTTGGGACAGTCAAATGAACACTGAAGCTTTCTTT
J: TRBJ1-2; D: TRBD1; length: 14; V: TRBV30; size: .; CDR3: CAWSYGQGADGYTF; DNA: TGTGCCTGGAGTTATGGACAGGGGGCGGATGGCTACACCTTC
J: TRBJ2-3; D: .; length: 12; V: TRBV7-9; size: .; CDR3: CASSLGADTQYF; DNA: TGTGCCAGCAGCTTGGGTGCAGATACGCAGTATTTT
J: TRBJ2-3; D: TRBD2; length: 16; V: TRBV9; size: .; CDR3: CASSVSSGGATDTQYF; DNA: TGTGCCAGCAGCGTCTCTAGCGGGGGGGCCACAGATACGCAGTATTTT
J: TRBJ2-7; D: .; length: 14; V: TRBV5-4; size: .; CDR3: CASSFRGGSYEQYF; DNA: TGTGCCAGCAGCTTCCGTGGGGGGTCCTACGAGCAGTACTTC
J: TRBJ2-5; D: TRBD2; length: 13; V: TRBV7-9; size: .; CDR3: CASSEWEGETQYF; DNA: TGTGCCAGCAGCGAGTGGGAGGGAGAGACCCAGTACTTC
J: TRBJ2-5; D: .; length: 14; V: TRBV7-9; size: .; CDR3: CASSATEWEETQYF; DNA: TGTGCCAGCAGCGCCACCGAGTGGGAAGAGACCCAGTACTTC
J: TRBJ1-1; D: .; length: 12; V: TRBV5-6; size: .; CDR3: CASSLAGREAFF; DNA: TGTGCCAGCAGCTTGGCCGGGAGAGAGGCTTTCTTT
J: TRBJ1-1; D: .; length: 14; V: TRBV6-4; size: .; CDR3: CASSPRAENTEAFF; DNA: TGTGCCAGCAGCCCCAGGGCCGAGAACACTGAAGCTTTCTTT
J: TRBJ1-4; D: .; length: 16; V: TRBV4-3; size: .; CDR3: CASSQIVTSTNEKLFF; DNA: TGCGCCAGCAGCCAAATTGTGACTTCAACTAATGAAAAACTGTTTTTT
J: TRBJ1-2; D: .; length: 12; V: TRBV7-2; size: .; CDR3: CASSLQGYGYTF; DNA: TGTGCCAGCAGCTTACAGGGCTACGGCTACACCTTC
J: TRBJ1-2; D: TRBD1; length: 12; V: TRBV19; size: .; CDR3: CASRQGASSYTF; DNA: TGTGCCAGTAGACAGGGGGCGAGCTCCTACACCTTC
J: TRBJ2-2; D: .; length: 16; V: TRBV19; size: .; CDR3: CASSTGGSGTTGELFF; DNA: TGTGCCAGTAGTACAGGGGGTAGCGGTACAACCGGGGAGCTGTTTTTT
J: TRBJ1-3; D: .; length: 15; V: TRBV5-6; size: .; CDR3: CASSLGGSWGNTIYF; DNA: TGTGCCAGCAGCTTGGGGGGTTCTTGGGGAAACACCATATATTTT
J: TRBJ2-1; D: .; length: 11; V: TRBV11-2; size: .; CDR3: CASSFFDEQFF; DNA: TGTGCCAGCAGCTTCTTTGATGAGCAGTTCTTC
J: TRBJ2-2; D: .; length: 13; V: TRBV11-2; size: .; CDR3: CASGRGYDGELFF; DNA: TGTGCCAGCGGCAGGGGATATGACGGGGAGCTGTTTTTT
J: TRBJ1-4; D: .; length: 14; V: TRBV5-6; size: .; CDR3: CASSYGRDNEKLFF; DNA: TGTGCCAGCAGCTACGGACGGGACAATGAAAAACTGTTTTTT
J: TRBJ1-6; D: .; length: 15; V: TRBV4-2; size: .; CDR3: CASSQEAGNNSPLHF; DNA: TGTGCCAGCAGCCAAGAGGCAGGGAACAATTCACCCCTCCACTTT
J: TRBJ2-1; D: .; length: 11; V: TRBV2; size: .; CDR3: CASMEYNEQFF; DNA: TGTGCCAGCATGGAGTACAATGAGCAGTTCTTC
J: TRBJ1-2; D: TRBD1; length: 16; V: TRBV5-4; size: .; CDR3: CASSLDPAGGAYGYTF; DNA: TGTGCCAGCAGCTTGGACCCGGCAGGGGGGGCCTATGGCTACACCTTC
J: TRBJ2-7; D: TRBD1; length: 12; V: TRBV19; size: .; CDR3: CASNQGAGEQYF; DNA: TGTGCCAGTAATCAGGGGGCGGGCGAGCAGTACTTC
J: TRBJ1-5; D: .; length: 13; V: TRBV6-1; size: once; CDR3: CASSEQDPQPQHF; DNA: TGTGCCAGCAGCGAACAGGATCCTCAGCCCCAGCATTTT
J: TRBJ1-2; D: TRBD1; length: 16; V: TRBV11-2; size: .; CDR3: CASSLDQGDSLYGYTF; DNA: TGTGCCAGCAGCTTAGATCAAGGGGACAGCCTATATGGCTACACCTTC
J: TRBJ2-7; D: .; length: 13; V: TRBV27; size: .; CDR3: CASSLSQIYEQYF; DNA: TGTGCCAGCAGTTTATCCCAAATCTACGAGCAGTACTTC
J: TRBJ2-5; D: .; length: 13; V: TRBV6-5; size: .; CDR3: CASRDGTGETQYF; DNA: TGTGCCAGCAGGGATGGCACCGGGGAGACCCAGTACTTC
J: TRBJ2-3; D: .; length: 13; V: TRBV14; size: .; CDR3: CASSHWDTDTQYF; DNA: TGTGCCAGCAGCCACTGGGATACAGATACGCAGTATTTT
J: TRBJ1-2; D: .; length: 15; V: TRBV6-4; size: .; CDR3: CASSEAPTNIYGYTF; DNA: TGTGCCAGCAGTGAGGCGCCAACGAACATTTATGGCTACACCTTC
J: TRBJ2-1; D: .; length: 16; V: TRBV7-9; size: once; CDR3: CASSLVRKSSYNEQFF; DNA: TGTGCCAGCAGCTTGGTCCGGAAGAGCTCCTACAATGAGCAGTTCTTC
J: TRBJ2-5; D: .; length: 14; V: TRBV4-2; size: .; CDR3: CASSHEAIQETQYF; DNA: TGTGCCAGCAGCCATGAGGCTATACAAGAGACCCAGTACTTC
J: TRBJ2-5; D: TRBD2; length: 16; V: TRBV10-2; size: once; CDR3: CASSSGLAGGSETQYF; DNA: TGCGCCAGCAGTAGTGGACTAGCGGGGGGATCAGAGACCCAGTACTTC
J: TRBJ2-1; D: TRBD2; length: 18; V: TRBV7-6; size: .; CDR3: CASSLGGTSGGPYNEQFF; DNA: TGTGCCAGCAGCTTAGGGGGGACTAGCGGGGGCCCTTACAATGAGCAGTTCTTC
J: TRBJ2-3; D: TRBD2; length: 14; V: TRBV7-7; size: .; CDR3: CASSLVGGTDTQYF; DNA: TGTGCCAGCAGCTTAGTGGGGGGGACAGATACGCAGTATTTT
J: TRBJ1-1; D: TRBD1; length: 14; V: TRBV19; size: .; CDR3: CASSVTGGNTEAFF; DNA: TGTGCCAGTAGTGTTACAGGGGGCAACACTGAAGCTTTCTTT
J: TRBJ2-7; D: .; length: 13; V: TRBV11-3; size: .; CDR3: CASSAGTAYEQYF; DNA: TGTGCCAGCAGCGCAGGGACGGCCTACGAGCAGTACTTC
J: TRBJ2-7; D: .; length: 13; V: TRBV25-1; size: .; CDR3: CATLQDSSYEQYF; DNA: TGTGCCACCTTACAGGATAGCTCCTACGAGCAGTACTTC
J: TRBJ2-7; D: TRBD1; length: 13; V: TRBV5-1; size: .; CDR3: CASSIGTGFEQYF; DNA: TGCGCCAGCAGCATTGGGACAGGATTCGAGCAGTACTTC
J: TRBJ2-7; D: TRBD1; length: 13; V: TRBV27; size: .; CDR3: CAIGTGLTGEQYF; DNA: TGTGCCATCGGGACAGGATTGACGGGCGAGCAGTACTTC
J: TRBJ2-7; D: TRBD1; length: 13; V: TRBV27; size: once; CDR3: CASSRQGSYEQYF; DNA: TGTGCCAGCAGCCGACAGGGCTCTTACGAGCAGTACTTC
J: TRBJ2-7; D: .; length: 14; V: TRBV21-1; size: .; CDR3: CASPSGDRVLEQYF; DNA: TGTGCCAGCCCCTCGGGGGACAGGGTCCTCGAGCAGTACTTC